This TCR beta chain appears in the sequencing data of a study of blood T cell repertoires in COVID-19. Study at large: COVID-19 samples, acute and convalescent, were from the United States, Italy and Spain.

V was clipped by 3 bases and J by 3 bases, with 11 bases between them. Germline CDR1 is KGHSH and CDR2 is LQKENI. The CDR3 is 14 residues long. TCRdb keeps only in-frame clones here, not all; method: immunoSEQ multiplex PCR. The sample records 400,000 or so clones, approximately 85% being singletons. With respect to this clone: Other DNA sequences within the sample encode an identical CDR3.

This sequence joins TRBV18 and TRBJ1-1; D gene ambiguous. The source material was PBMCs or T cells enriched from blood (not recorded which). The sequence was collected from a woman in her thirties or forties with acute COVID-19. The CDR3 DNA reads as TGTGCCAGCTCACCGGGAGGAAGGGACACTGAAGCTTTCTTT. Residues: CASSPGGRDTEAFF.